A single sample gave rise to the 10 T cell receptor beta chains below, sequenced in a study of response to subunit inactivated influenza vaccine. TCRdb passed the RT-PCR reads through MiXCR, listing each CDR3 protein once. The table has approximately 570,000 distinct CDR3 sequences, around 8% seen once. The sequenced sample was PBMCs from blood, obtained less than 30 months after vaccination. Receptors originate from a man aged 45 to 75 who received an inactivated influenza vaccine.

This clonotype was observed a few times. V is TRBV4-2 and J is TRBJ2-7, with a tentative D call TRBD1 (7 bases). Trimming removed 5 bases from V and 4 bases from J, with 18 bases in between. Per germline, CDR1 LGHNA and CDR2 YNFKEQ. This CDR3 spans 15 amino acids. The CDR3 nucleotides read TGTGCCAGCAGCACTACGGGCAGGGGGGTTTACGAGCAGTACTTC. Translating gives CASSTTGRGVYEQYF.

Only a few counts were recorded for this clonotype. V gene TRBV4-3 combines with J gene TRBJ2-7; D is unresolved. This CDR3 has 13 amino acids. The V gene lost 2 bases and the J gene lost 4 bases, with 9 bases spanning the gap. From germline, CDR1 is LGHNA and CDR2 YSLEER. The CDR3 nucleotides are TGCGCCAGCAGCCAATTCCGGAGTTACGAGCAGTACTTC. It codes for CASSQFRSYEQYF.

This clonotype appeared a few times. This chain links TRBV6-5 with TRBJ2-2; 7 nucleotides line up with TRBD2. The V gene's germline CDR1 is MNHEY and CDR2 SVGAGI. The CDR3 contains 15 residues. After removal of 4 bases from V and 6 bases from J, the junction contained 8 bases not matched to a gene. The CDR3 DNA follows: TGTGCCAGCAGTTCCAGGATGGGGGGGGCCGGGGAGCTGTTTTTT. This sequence encodes CASSSRMGGAGELFF.

This clonotype was recorded at least ten times. This chain's CDR3 is CASSYSGGGDTQYF. The CDR3, as DNA: TGTGCCAGCAGTTACTCAGGGGGCGGAGATACGCAGTATTTT. The J gene is TRBJ2-3, the V gene TRBV28; 8 nucleotides match TRBD1. This CDR3 is 14 amino acids long. CDR1 is MDHEN, CDR2 SYDVKM, per germline. The V gene end was trimmed by 4 bases and the J gene end by 5 bases; junction bases not matched to a gene: 5. Supplemented by reference TRBV28 and TRBJ2-3, the full variable domain reads DVKVTQSSRYLVKRTGEKVFLECVQDMDHENMFWYRQDPGLGLRLIYFSYDVKMKEKGDIPEGYSVSREKKERFSLILESASTNQTSMYLCASSYSGGGDTQYFGPGTRLTVL.

This chain links TRBV20-1 with TRBJ2-3; 9 bases align to TRBD1. Trimming at V came to 6 bases and at J to 5 bases, leaving 9 bases not matched to a gene. Germline V gene lookup returns CDR1 DFQATT and CDR2 SNEGSKA (reference sequence). This CDR3 is built from 14 residues. The CDR3 DNA reads TGCAGTGCCACTGGGGGACAGGGAGGAGATACGCAGTATTTT. This encodes CSATGGQGGDTQYF.

This clonotype was found a few times. V usage is TRBV5-1 and J usage is TRBJ2-3, with TRBD2 matching 8 bases. CDR1 is SGHRS and CDR2 is YFSETQ in the germline V gene. The junction had 6 bases not matched to a gene; V was cut back by 2 bases and J by 4 bases. The CDR3 is 15 residues long. The CDR3 DNA is TGCGCCAGCAGCTTAAACGGGGGGGCTGCAGATACGCAGTATTTT. It specifies CASSLNGGAADTQYF.

This clonotype was recorded at least ten times. The chain is built from TRBV12-3 or TRBV12-4 and TRBJ1-2, with D maybe TRBD1 (5 bases). Trimming took 7 bases from V and 0 from J, leaving 15 bases between them. The CDR3 extends over 15 amino acids. CDR3 region: CASIPLQAPNYGYTF. In DNA, the CDR3 is TGTGCCAGCATTCCCTTACAGGCACCTAACTATGGCTACACCTTC.

This clonotype showed up many times. V usage is TRBV20-1 and J usage is TRBJ2-1; 10 bases line up with TRBD2. Per the germline V gene, CDR1 is DFQATT and CDR2 is SNEGSKA (reference sequence). Trimming cost V 4 bases and J 4 bases; bases outside gene matches: 7. This CDR3 is built from 15 residues. The CDR3 region has the DNA TGCAGTGCTACTCCTCTAGCGGGAGCTTACAATGAGCAGTTCTTC. This gives the protein CSATPLAGAYNEQFF.

In its sample, this clonotype was seen a few times. This chain joins TRBV5-1 and TRBJ2-4; TRBD1 matches 9 bases. Per germline, CDR1 SGHRS and CDR2 YFSETQ. Trimming cost V 4 bases and J 13 bases; bases outside gene matches: 9. The CDR3 runs 13 residues. The CDR3 coding sequence is TGCGCCAGCAGCCTGGAACCGGGACAGGGCCAGTACTTC. Protein sequence: CASSLEPGQGQYF.

This clonotype was found a few times. This sequence joins TRBV7-9 and TRBJ2-5; D ambiguous. V was clipped by 2 bases and J by 1 base, with 8 bases between them. Germline V gene lookup returns CDR1 SEHNR and CDR2 FQNEAQ (reference sequence). This CDR3 has 14 amino acids. CDR3 nucleotide sequence: TGTGCCAGCAGCTTAAGGTGGTCCCAAGAGACCCAGTACTTC. This translates into CASSLRWSQETQYF.